Following are 15 T cell receptor beta chains from one sample sequenced in a study of T-cell reconstitution after alpha-beta-depleted transplantation in children. The TCRbeta library incorporated unique molecular identifiers. One entry per CDR3 protein, called by TCRdb with MiXCR from the PCR reads. The data show 900,000 or so distinct CDR3 sequences, under 20% seen once. The specimen comprised PBMCs, mostly from graft donor cells, sampled 360 days after TCRalphabeta/CD19-depleted stem cell transplant. The source is a male patient younger than 18 who had a stem cell transplant for acute lymphoblastic leukemia, so the T cells may come from the graft donor.

This clonotype was observed at least ten times. This rearrangement joins TRBV20-1 to TRBJ1-1, with unresolved D. This CDR3 contains 14 residues. V shed 1 base and J shed 1 base, with 10 bases lying between them. CDR1 and CDR2 (germline): DFQATT, SNEGSKA (reference sequence). The DNA of the CDR3 is TGCAGTGCTAGAGTTGCAGTGGAGAACACTGAAGCTTTCTTT. Translating it yields CSARVAVENTEAFF.

This clonotype has ten or more counts. V gene TRBV15 combines with J gene TRBJ1-1, with 7 bases fitting TRBD1. CDR1 LNHNV and CDR2 YYDKDF come from the germline V gene (reference sequence). The CDR3 length is 14 residues. The trim removed 5 bases at V and 0 bases at J, leaving 3 bases unmatched. CDR3 DNA: TGTGCCACCAGCCACAGGGGAATGAACACTGAAGCTTTCTTT. Its protein is CATSHRGMNTEAFF.

This clonotype occurred a few times. The CDR3 here is CASSDSFPPWGNEQFF. For the CDR3, the DNA is TGTGCCAGCAGTGACTCGTTCCCCCCTTGGGGCAATGAGCAGTTCTTC. The rearrangement uses TRBV6-4 and TRBJ2-1; D gene ambiguous. The germline gives CDR1 MRHNA, CDR2 SNTAGT. Trimming removed 0 bases at V and 6 bases at J, with 15 bases between. The CDR3 extends over 16 amino acids.

This clonotype was detected only a few times. The J gene is TRBJ2-4, the V gene TRBV4-2, with D perhaps TRBD2 (5 bases). Trimming removed 2 bases at V and 0 bases at J, with 17 bases between. The CDR3 extends over 18 amino acids. CDR1 and CDR2 from the germline V gene are LGHNA and YNFKEQ. The CDR3 DNA reads TGTGCCAGCAGCCAATTGAGCCTACGGGCGGGAGCCAAAAACATTCAGTACTTC. Residues: CASSQLSLRAGAKNIQYF.

The V and J genes are TRBV7-4 and TRBJ2-1; 11 nucleotides match TRBD2. The CDR3 is 15 residues long. V was pared by 5 bases and J by 8 bases, with 8 bases of the junction left unmatched. In germline, CDR1 is SGHVT, CDR2 SQSDAQ. CDR3 DNA sequence: TGTGCCAGCAGCATTAGCGGGAGGGCCCTCCATGAGCAGTTCTTC. Translating it yields CASSISGRALHEQFF.

Comment on this clonotype: One base away lies a much larger clone, so this may be a sequencing read error. CDR3 loop: CASSYWGEQYF. CDR3 nucleotides: TGTGCCAGCAGTTACTGGGGCGAGCAGTACTTC. This chain joins TRBV27 and TRBJ2-7, with unresolved D. V was pared by 4 bases and J by 6 bases, with 7 bases between. The CDR3 is 11 residues long. Germline V gene lookup returns CDR1 MNHEY and CDR2 SMNVEV (reference sequence).

This clonotype has only a few counts. V usage is TRBV20-1 and J usage is TRBJ2-5, with D hard to call. The CDR3 is made up of 12 amino acids. CDR1 is DFQATT and CDR2 is SNEGSKA in the germline V gene (reference sequence). V was trimmed by 2 bases and J by 5 bases, leaving 9 bases between them. CDR3 sequence (DNA): TGCAGTGCTAGATACATACTGGAGACCCAGTACTTC. Encoded protein: CSARYILETQYF.

There are many counts of this clonotype. This chain links TRBV4-2 with TRBJ1-5; D ambiguous. The CDR3 is 15 amino acids. V lost 4 bases and J lost 0, with 10 bases in between. Germline CDR1 LGHNA, CDR2 YNFKEQ. Written as DNA, the CDR3 is TGTGCCAGCAGCCCAAAGGAGGTTAGCAATCAGCCCCAGCATTTT. Protein product: CASSPKEVSNQPQHF.

CDR3 nucleotides: TGTGCCAGCAGCCTCGGACTCCGCAGCCCCTACGAGCAGTACTTC. Translation gives CASSLGLRSPYEQYF. V gene TRBV7-9 combines with J gene TRBJ2-7; D is possibly TRBD2 (5 bases). Trimming took off 5 bases at V and 2 bases at J, with 16 bases between the two ends. CDR3 length: 15 residues. CDR1 is SEHNR and CDR2 is FQNEAQ in the germline V gene (reference sequence).

The V and J genes are TRBV18 and TRBJ2-7; D tentatively fits TRBD1 or TRBD2 (6 bases each). The CDR3 sequence is 16 residues long. Per the germline V gene, CDR1 is KGHSH and CDR2 is LQKENI. Trimming took off 1 base at V and 3 bases at J, with 16 bases between the two ends. The CDR3 region has the DNA TGTGCCAGCTCACCACGCGGGAACAGGGAGCTCTACGAGCAGTACTTC. Encoded protein: CASSPRGNRELYEQYF.

The chain uses TRBV18 and TRBJ2-5, with 8 bases that match TRBD2. The junction had 6 bases not matched to a gene; V was cut back by 2 bases and J by 4 bases. The CDR3 totals 15 residues. Germline loops: CDR1 KGHSH, CDR2 LQKENI. Here the CDR3 reads CASSPASGSRETQYF. CDR3 DNA sequence: TGTGCCAGCTCACCAGCCAGCGGGAGTCGAGAGACCCAGTACTTC.

This clonotype was found a few times. The genes are TRBV12-3 or TRBV12-4 and TRBJ1-2, with D perhaps TRBD1 (5 bases). This CDR3 comprises 14 residues. V lost 7 bases, J lost 4 bases, and 16 bases lay in between. DNA for the CDR3: TGTGCCAGCACCGATTGGGGACTATTCTATGGCTACACCTTC. It encodes CASTDWGLFYGYTF.

The rearrangement links TRBV28 to TRBJ2-1; 12 bases align to TRBD2. From germline, CDR1 is MDHEN and CDR2 SYDVKM. With 6 bases clipped from V and 4 bases from J, the junction kept 10 bases outside the gene matches. The CDR3 sequence is 17 residues long. CDR3 bases: TGTGCCAGCAGCCCCCGACTAGCGGGAGTGCGGTACAATGAGCAGTTCTTC. Its protein product is CASSPRLAGVRYNEQFF. The full variable domain, rest sourced from reference TRBV28 and TRBJ2-1, is DVKVTQSSRYLVKRTGEKVFLECVQDMDHENMFWYRQDPGLGLRLIYFSYDVKMKEKGDIPEGYSVSREKKERFSLILESASTNQTSMYLCASSPRLAGVRYNEQFFGPGTRLTVL.

At least ten counts were recorded for this clonotype. The junction and the germline gene differ at one end; a read error may be behind it. The chain joins TRBV7-7 to TRBJ2-2; D is undetermined. This CDR3 has 12 residues. Germline V gene sequence: CDR1 SSHAT, CDR2 FNYEAQ (reference sequence). CDR3 sequence (DNA): TGTGCCAGCAGCCGGAACTCCGGGGAGCTGTTTTTT. This encodes CASSRNSGELFF.

Only one count was recorded for this clonotype. J is TRBJ1-2 and V is TRBV7-8, with D tentatively TRBD1 (5 bases). The CDR3 runs 15 residues. The V end was cut by 5 bases, the J end by 0 bases, with 13 bases between. CDR1 SGHVS and CDR2 FQNEAQ come from the germline V gene. The CDR3 reads CASSTYRIANYGYTF. In nucleotides, the CDR3 is TGTGCCAGCAGCACCTACAGGATAGCTAACTATGGCTACACCTTC.